This TCR beta chain was found in a study of neoadjuvant anti-PD-1 for oral cavity cancer. Sequenced by immunoSEQ multiplex PCR; TCRdb stores in-frame clones only, minus some. The sample includes 55,000 to 75,000 clones, roughly nine tenths of them seen just once. Stated time point: after neoadjuvant nivolumab, at surgical resection. The sequence was collected from a person aged 40 to 85 with oral cavity squamous cell carcinoma. The input for sequencing was PBMCs, taken after nivolumab (anti-PD-1) treatment.

This CDR3 is CASSGVRDNQPQHF. For the CDR3, the DNA is TGTGCCAGCAGTGGTGTCAGGGACAATCAGCCCCAGCATTTT. V is TRBV2 and J is TRBJ1-5, with TRBD1 as a possible D gene (5 bases). The V gene lost 4 bases and the J gene lost 3 bases, with 10 bases spanning the gap. Germline CDR1 is SNHLY and CDR2 is FYNNEI. The CDR3 sequence is 14 residues long.